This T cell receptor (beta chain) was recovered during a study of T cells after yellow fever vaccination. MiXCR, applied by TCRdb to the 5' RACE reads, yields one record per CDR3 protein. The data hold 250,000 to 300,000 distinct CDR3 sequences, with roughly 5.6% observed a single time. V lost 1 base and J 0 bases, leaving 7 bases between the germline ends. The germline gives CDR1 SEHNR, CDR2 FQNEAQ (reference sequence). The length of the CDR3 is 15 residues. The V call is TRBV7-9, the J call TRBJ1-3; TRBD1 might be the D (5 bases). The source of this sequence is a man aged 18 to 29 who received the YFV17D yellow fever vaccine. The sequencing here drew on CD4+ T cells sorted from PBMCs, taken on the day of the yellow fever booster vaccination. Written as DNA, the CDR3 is TGTGCCAGCAGCTTAGGTACAGGCTCTGGAAACACCATATATTTT. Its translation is CASSLGTGSGNTIYF.